Each of the 23 T cell receptor beta chains below was sequenced from the same sample in a study of shared clonotypes between healthy human individuals (dated by TCRdb to 2020 to 2021). For the CD8 naive samples, CD45RO-negative cells were positively selected for CCR7, yielding a CD45RA+CCR7+ population from which TemRA cells were excluded. The library was obtained by the immunoSEQ multiplex PCR assay. TCRdb provides this immuneACCESS table in a form limited to in-frame rearrangements. Some clones are lacking; in checked studies, under half of them reflect an unresolved V gene, and why the rest are absent is not known. Across this sample there are approximately 720,000 clones, with about 92% seen only once. Clones ranked in the top ten supply roughly 24% of the sample. Sequences were obtained from naive CD8+ T cells sorted from blood. In the paper's terms, the cell subset or site label means: CD45RA+CCR7+. All receptors derive from a man aged 25 to 40 in good health.

The rearrangement joins TRBV12-5 to TRBJ2-3, with 12 bases that match TRBD1. CDR1 and CDR2 from the germline V gene are LGHNT and FRNRAP. This CDR3 has 16 residues. V trimming: 5 bases; J trimming: 3 bases; junction bases outside the gene matches: 6. CDR3: CASGAGTGGHTDTQYF. In nucleotides, the CDR3 is TGTGCTAGTGGTGCCGGGACAGGGGGCCATACAGATACGCAGTATTTT.

The chain is built from TRBV5-5 and TRBJ2-7; perhaps D is TRBD1 or TRBD2 (5 bases each). CDR3 length equals 15 residues. With 4 bases removed from V and 4 bases from J, the gap between germline ends came to 18 bases. Germline V lookup: CDR1 SGHKS, CDR2 YYEKEE (reference sequence). This CDR3 reads CASSKPGTGRYEQYF. CDR3 coding DNA: TGTGCCAGCAGCAAACCCGGGACGGGGCGATACGAGCAGTACTTC.

The J gene is TRBJ2-5, the V gene TRBV15; D is undetermined. Trimming took 0 bases from V and 3 from J, leaving 5 bases between them. Germline V gives CDR1 LNHNV, CDR2 YYDKDF (reference sequence). The CDR3 sequence is 13 residues long. The CDR3 nucleotides are TGTGCCACCAGCAGAGAAAGAGAAGAGACCCAGTACTTC. Residues: CATSREREETQYF.

The chain joins TRBV19 to TRBJ2-1; 12 bases fit TRBD2. V trimming: 7 bases; J trimming: 7 bases; junction bases outside the gene matches: 8. Germline V gene sequence: CDR1 LNHDA, CDR2 SQIVND (reference sequence). There are 15 residues in the CDR3. CDR3 protein: CASMRLAGVGNEQFF. In nucleotides, the CDR3 is TGTGCCAGTATGCGACTAGCGGGAGTGGGTAATGAGCAGTTCTTC. The variable domain in full, completed from reference TRBV19 and TRBJ2-1, reads DGGITQSPKYLFRKEGQNVTLSCEQNLNHDAMYWYRQDPGQGLRLIYYSQIVNDFQKGDIAEGYSVSREKKESFPLTVTSAQKNPTAFYLCASMRLAGVGNEQFFGPGTRLTVL.

The chain is built from TRBV7-2 and TRBJ1-1, with D possibly matching TRBD1 (6 bases). Germline values: CDR1 SGHTA, CDR2 FQGNSA. This CDR3 contains 16 residues. Trimming took 5 bases from V and 2 from J, leaving 18 bases between them. The CDR3 here is CASSLMPDRLNTEAFF. Here the CDR3 DNA reads TGTGCCAGCAGCCTTATGCCGGACAGATTAAACACTGAAGCTTTCTTT.

V and J are TRBV28 and TRBJ2-2; D unresolved. V shed 6 bases and J shed 1 base, with 9 bases lying between them. The CDR3 spans 14 residues. Germline V gives CDR1 MDHEN, CDR2 SYDVKM. Written as DNA, the CDR3 is TGTGCCAGCAGGTCATACATGAACACCGGGGAGCTGTTTTTT. It specifies CASRSYMNTGELFF.

The sample holds one count of this clone. The rearrangement uses TRBV7-9 and TRBJ1-1; unclear D gene. CDR3 length: 16 residues. In germline, CDR1 is SEHNR, CDR2 FQNEAQ (reference sequence). Trimming removed 5 bases from V and 0 bases from J, with 16 bases in between. The CDR3 bases are TGTGCCAGCAGCCCGCGAACGGGAACTATGAACACTGAAGCTTTCTTT. This codes for CASSPRTGTMNTEAFF.

In DNA form, the CDR3 reads TGTGCCAGCAGCTTAGGAGGGCTGAACACCGGGGAGCTGTTTTTT. This translates into CASSLGGLNTGELFF. This chain joins TRBV13 and TRBJ2-2; no definite D call. The CDR3 has 15 residues. Trimming stripped 0 bases from V and 1 base from J, with 6 bases between. The V gene's germline CDR1 is PRHDT and CDR2 FYEKMQ (reference sequence).

The chain is built from TRBV7-9 and TRBJ2-2, with 7 bases that match TRBD2. Germline V lookup: CDR1 SEHNR, CDR2 FQNEAQ (reference sequence). Losses at the gene ends were 5 bases for V and 3 bases for J; bases not matched to a gene: 9. This CDR3 is built from 16 residues. This CDR3 reads CASSPPGSGYTGELFF. CDR3 nucleotides: TGTGCCAGCAGCCCCCCGGGTAGCGGGTACACCGGGGAGCTGTTTTTT.

This clone came up a few times. The CDR3 is CASSLVVGAQETQYF. The CDR3 DNA reads as TGTGCCAGCAGTTTAGTCGTGGGAGCACAGGAGACCCAGTACTTC. The gene calls are TRBV27 and TRBJ2-5; a possible D gene is TRBD2 (5 bases). The CDR3 is made up of 15 amino acids. Germline values: CDR1 MNHEY, CDR2 SMNVEV (reference sequence). Trimming left V 2 bases short and J 5 bases short, with 15 bases between.

This clone was counted once. The CDR3 DNA sequence: TGCGCCAGCAGCCAAGAACAGGGGGGGACCTACGAGCAGTACTTC. This encodes CASSQEQGGTYEQYF. The rearrangement uses TRBV4-3 and TRBJ2-7, with D tentatively TRBD1 (8 bases). Trimming shortened V by 0 bases and J by 2 bases, and 11 bases separated the two germline ends. The V gene's germline CDR1 is LGHNA and CDR2 YSLEER. The CDR3 is made up of 15 amino acids.

The chain carries TRBV5-1 and TRBJ2-7; D might be TRBD1 (6 bases). The germline V gene has CDR1 SGHRS and CDR2 YFSETQ. There are 14 residues in the CDR3. V shed 4 bases and J shed 6 bases, with 17 bases lying between them. The DNA of the CDR3 is TGCGCCAGCAGCCGAGACAGGTCTCAGATCGAGCAGTACTTC. Its translation is CASSRDRSQIEQYF.

The chain combines TRBV11-2 with TRBJ2-1, with D unresolved. V was cut by 0 bases and J by 2 bases, with 14 bases left in between. CDR1 is SGHAT, CDR2 FQNNGV, per germline. CDR3 length: 17 residues. The CDR3, as DNA: TGTGCCAGCAGCTTAGATAGTAGCTCCACTACCTACAATGAGCAGTTCTTC. This gives the protein CASSLDSSSTTYNEQFF.

The rearrangement uses TRBV27 and TRBJ2-7; D possibly matches TRBD1 or TRBD2 (7 bases each). CDR3 length equals 16 residues. CDR1 MNHEY and CDR2 SMNVEV come from the germline V gene (reference sequence). Trimming cost V 3 bases and J 1 base, with 16 bases left between them. CDR3 loop: CASSFHRGAGSYEQYF. Written as DNA, the CDR3 is TGTGCCAGCAGTTTCCACAGGGGAGCGGGATCCTACGAGCAGTACTTC.

The rearrangement joins TRBV19 to TRBJ2-7; tentative D call: TRBD2 (5 bases). V shed 4 bases and J shed 2 bases, with 15 bases lying between them. The CDR3 covers 15 residues. Per the germline V gene, CDR1 is LNHDA and CDR2 is SQIVND (reference sequence). The CDR3 here is CASSKASTRAYEQYF. CDR3 nucleotide sequence: TGTGCCAGTAGTAAGGCCAGCACGAGGGCCTACGAGCAGTACTTC.

In nucleotides, the CDR3 is TGTGCCAGCAGCTTAGGGCCGGGATACGAGCAGTACTTC. This translates into CASSLGPGYEQYF. J is TRBJ2-7 and V is TRBV7-2, with D maybe TRBD2 (5 bases). Germline loops: CDR1 SGHTA, CDR2 FQGNSA. Trimming stripped 1 base from V and 4 bases from J, with 8 bases between. This CDR3 is 13 amino acids long.

This clone came up once. CDR3 nucleotides: TGTGCCAGTAGTACAGGACAGGGGGCGAGACGAGAGCAGTACTTC. This encodes CASSTGQGARREQYF. The chain has TRBV19 and TRBJ2-7; 11 bases match TRBD1. The CDR3 covers 15 residues. J lost 7 bases, V lost 4 bases, and 9 bases had no gene match. Germline loops: CDR1 LNHDA, CDR2 SQIVND (reference sequence).

The CDR3 reads CSVEATGVFGELFF. CDR3 DNA: TGCAGCGTTGAAGCGACAGGGGTATTCGGGGAGCTGTTTTTT. The chain combines TRBV29-1 with TRBJ2-2, with 8 bases aligning to TRBD1. Germline-derived CDR1 and CDR2 are SQVTM and ANQGSEA. The CDR3 totals 14 residues. V lost 1 base to trimming and J lost 7 bases; unmatched junction nucleotides: 5.

The chain is built from TRBV7-6 and TRBJ2-1; maybe TRBD2 (5 bases). CDR1 and CDR2 (germline): SGHVS, FNYEAQ. V lost 4 bases to trimming and J lost 6 bases, with 28 bases between them. CDR3 length equals 19 residues. The CDR3 spells CASSSGSPREIGPRNEQFF. CDR3 DNA sequence: TGTGCCAGCAGCTCAGGAAGTCCTAGGGAGATAGGCCCTCGCAATGAGCAGTTCTTC.

The chain recombines TRBV4-1 with TRBJ2-1; D is undetermined. The V and J ends lost 3 bases and 9 bases respectively, with 9 bases between them. Germline values: CDR1 MGHRA, CDR2 YSYEKL. The CDR3 runs to 12 residues. The CDR3 nucleotides read TGCGCCAGCAGCCAGTCGTTCGCTGAGCAGTTCTTC. It encodes CASSQSFAEQFF.

The chain carries TRBV13 and TRBJ2-2; TRBD2 matches at 11 bases. The CDR3 has 15 amino acids. The trim removed 5 bases at V and 5 bases at J, leaving 4 bases unmatched. Per germline, CDR1 PRHDT and CDR2 FYEKMQ (reference sequence). The CDR3 sequence: CASSVSGRVTGELFF. The CDR3 coding sequence is TGTGCCAGCAGCGTTAGCGGGAGGGTGACCGGGGAGCTGTTTTTT.

The chain uses TRBV14 and TRBJ2-3; 8 bases line up with TRBD2. The germline V gene has CDR1 SGHDN and CDR2 FVKESK. The CDR3 sequence is 16 residues long. V shed 0 bases and J 2 bases; nucleotides not matched to a gene: 4. This CDR3 is CASSQEALAVTDTQYF. CDR3 sequence (DNA): TGTGCCAGCAGCCAAGAGGCACTAGCGGTCACAGATACGCAGTATTTT.

The chain recombines TRBV6-5 with TRBJ2-5; TRBD2 might be the D (6 bases). The tail of the sequence fits TRBJ2-7 better, so the J call may be wrong. The CDR3 contains 14 residues. Germline V lookup: CDR1 MNHEY, CDR2 SVGAGI. The CDR3 reads CASSFSLADYEQYF. The CDR3, as DNA: TGTGCCAGCAGTTTTTCACTAGCCGACTACGAGCAGTACTTC.